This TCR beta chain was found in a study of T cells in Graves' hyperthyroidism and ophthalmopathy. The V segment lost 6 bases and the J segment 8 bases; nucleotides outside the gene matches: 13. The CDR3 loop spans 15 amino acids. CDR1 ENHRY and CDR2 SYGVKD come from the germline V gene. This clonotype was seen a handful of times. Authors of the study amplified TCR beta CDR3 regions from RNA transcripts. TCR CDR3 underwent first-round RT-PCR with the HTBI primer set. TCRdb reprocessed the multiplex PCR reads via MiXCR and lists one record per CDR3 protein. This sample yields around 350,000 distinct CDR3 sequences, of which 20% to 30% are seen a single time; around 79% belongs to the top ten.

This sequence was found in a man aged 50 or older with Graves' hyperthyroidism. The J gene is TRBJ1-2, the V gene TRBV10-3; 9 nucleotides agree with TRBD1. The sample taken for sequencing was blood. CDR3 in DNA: TGTGCCATCAGGACTGGGGCACAGGGGGCGGGCGGCTACACCTTC. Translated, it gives CAIRTGAQGAGGYTF.